The 10 T cell receptor beta chains below were found in one sample sequenced in a study of T cells in Graves' hyperthyroidism and ophthalmopathy. Amplification of TCR beta CDR3 regions was performed using RNA transcripts as template. The primer set for the first-round RT-PCR of the TCR CDR3 was HTBI. TCRdb itself ran the multiplex PCR reads through MiXCR, one entry per CDR3 protein. The sample has approximately 570,000 distinct CDR3 sequences; approximately 20% are singletons. The sequenced sample consisted of blood. All receptors come from a middle-aged man with Graves' ophthalmopathy.

This clonotype appeared a few times. This sequence joins TRBV14 and TRBJ2-7, with TRBD1 identical over 10 bases. The J segment lost 2 bases and the V segment lost 0 bases, leaving 4 bases of the junction unmatched. The CDR3 has 16 amino acids. Germline V CDR1 and CDR2: SGHDN, FVKESK. CDR3 nucleotides: TGTGCCAGCAGCCAAGATCTAGGACAGGGGGCCTACGAGCAGTACTTC. Translating it yields CASSQDLGQGAYEQYF. The complete variable domain, with remaining parts taken from reference TRBV14 and TRBJ2-7, reads EAGVTQFPSHSVIEKGQTVTLRCDPISGHDNLYWYRRVMGKEIKFLLHFVKESKQDESGMPNNRFLAERTGGTYSTLKVQPAELEDSGVYFCASSQDLGQGAYEQYFGPGTRLTVT.

This chain joins TRBV4-2 and TRBJ2-5, with D perhaps TRBD1 (5 bases). The CDR3 runs to 18 residues. Looked up from germline, CDR1 is LGHNA and CDR2 is YNFKEQ. V was cut by 1 base and J by 2 bases, with 20 bases left in between. The CDR3 DNA reads TGTGCCAGCAGCCAAGGCACGAGGCCAAAAGGGGAACAAGAGACCCAGTACTTC. This sequence encodes CASSQGTRPKGEQETQYF.

V gene TRBV7-3 combines with J gene TRBJ2-2; D remains unclear. CDR1 SGHTA and CDR2 FQGTGA come from the germline V gene. The CDR3 spans 12 residues. Deletions cut 4 bases from V and 7 bases from J, with 7 bases between. CDR3 coding DNA: TGTGCCAGCAGCTCCCGTGACGGGGAGCTGTTTTTT. Amino acids: CASSSRDGELFF.

Remarks on this clonotype: A much larger clone is a single base away; this may be a read error. The chain recombines TRBV3-1 with TRBJ2-3; TRBD1 matches at 9 bases. The tail of the sequence fits TRBJ1-5 better, so the J call may be wrong. The CDR3 covers 13 residues. Germline values: CDR1 LGHDT, CDR2 YNNKEL (reference sequence). The CDR3 DNA follows: TGTGCCAGCAGCCGACAGGGGGGAGATACGCAGCATTTT. The encoded protein is CASSRQGGDTQHF.

Many counts were recorded for this clonotype. The chain links TRBV6-1 to TRBJ2-1, with D tentatively TRBD1 (6 bases). CDR1 is MNHNS and CDR2 is SASEGT in the germline V gene. This CDR3 has 14 amino acids. Trimming removed 9 bases at V and 1 base at J, with 13 bases between. The CDR3 spells CASARGSSYNEQFF. CDR3 DNA sequence: TGTGCCAGTGCCAGGGGAAGTTCCTACAATGAGCAGTTCTTC.

This chain links TRBV7-2 with TRBJ2-7; 10 bases agree with TRBD2. CDR3 length: 16 residues. J gave up 0 bases and V 5 bases, and 7 bases lay outside the gene matches. The germline V gene encodes CDR1 SGHTA and CDR2 FQGNSA. The CDR3 is CASSEVAGGHSYEQYF. As DNA, the CDR3 is TGTGCCAGCAGCGAGGTAGCGGGAGGACACTCCTACGAGCAGTACTTC. Full variable domain (outside the CDR3, taken from reference TRBV7-2 and TRBJ2-7): GAGVSQSPSNKVTEKGKDVELRCDPISGHTALYWYRQSLGQGLEFLIYFQGNSAPDKSGLPSDRFSAERTGGSVSTLTIQRTQQEDSAVYLCASSEVAGGHSYEQYFGPGTRLTVT.

The chain has TRBV4-1 and TRBJ2-2; D is unresolved. Trimming took 0 bases from V and 7 from J, leaving 6 bases between them. Germline V gene lookup returns CDR1 MGHRA and CDR2 YSYEKL. The CDR3 sequence is 13 residues long. The CDR3 region has the DNA TGCGCCAGCAGCCAAGAAGCTATCGGGGAGCTGTTTTTT. This codes for CASSQEAIGELFF.

This clonotype was detected ten times or more. The chain links TRBV30 to TRBJ2-7, with TRBD2 matching 15 bases. The CDR3 extends over 19 amino acids. CDR1 is GTSNPN and CDR2 is SVGIG in the germline V gene (reference sequence). With V trimmed by 2 bases and J by 4 bases, 15 bases remained unmatched. The CDR3 spells CAWSQLGRTSGRAGYEQYF. CDR3 coding DNA: TGTGCCTGGAGTCAACTAGGCAGGACTAGCGGGAGGGCCGGATACGAGCAGTACTTC.

This clonotype showed up many times. J is TRBJ2-7 and V is TRBV5-1, with 9 bases aligning to TRBD1. This CDR3 region has 15 residues. Germline values: CDR1 SGHRS, CDR2 YFSETQ. The trim removed 4 bases at V and 3 bases at J, leaving 8 bases unmatched. The CDR3 spells CASSPSGQGFYEQYF. CDR3 coding DNA: TGCGCCAGCAGCCCCTCGGGACAGGGTTTCTACGAGCAGTACTTC.

This clonotype was counted at least ten times. The V gene is TRBV7-2, the J gene TRBJ2-4, with D uncertain. Germline V gene lookup returns CDR1 SGHTA and CDR2 FQGNSA. V lost 4 bases and J lost 0, with 7 bases in between. This CDR3 is built from 14 residues. Here the CDR3 DNA reads TGTGCCAGCAGCTCCTTGGTAGCCAAAAACATTCAGTACTTC. This codes for CASSSLVAKNIQYF. The full variable domain, with the rest looked up from reference TRBV7-2 and TRBJ2-4, is GAGVSQSPSNKVTEKGKDVELRCDPISGHTALYWYRQSLGQGLEFLIYFQGNSAPDKSGLPSDRFSAERTGGSVSTLTIQRTQQEDSAVYLCASSSLVAKNIQYFGAGTRLSVL.